These 27 T cell receptor beta chains were sequenced from one sample in a study of radiotherapy plus CTLA-4 blockade in lung cancer. Profiling relied on immunoSEQ multiplex PCR, and the TCRdb table lists in-frame clones only, not all of them. The table has about 48,000 clones, approximately 86% seen once. The sequences come from peripheral blood, collected from a patient treated with radiotherapy plus ipilimumab. The receptors were sampled from a human donor with non-small cell lung cancer that progressed on radiotherapy plus ipilimumab. Some clones in this sample may be carry-over from other donors' samples.

This chain uses TRBV11-2 with TRBJ2-5; TRBD2 aligns across 11 bases. CDR1 and CDR2 (germline): SGHAT, FQNNGV. V lost 4 bases, J lost 3 bases, and 10 bases stayed unmatched. CDR3 size: 17 residues. CDR3 nucleotides: TGTGCCAGCAGCTCCCCTACTAGCGGGAGTTGGGAAGAGACCCAGTACTTC. Its translation: CASSSPTSGSWEETQYF.

A note on this clone: Relative to the germline gene, one junction end is altered; a read error may explain this. Other DNA variants within this sample encode the same CDR3. V is TRBV12-5 and J is TRBJ2-7; D is ambiguous. Germline CDR1 LGHNT, CDR2 FRNRAP. The CDR3 contains 12 residues. CDR3: CASGLALYEQYF. The CDR3 nucleotides read TGTGCCAGTGGTTTGGCACTTTACGAGCAGTACTTC.

This clone was picked up a small number of times. The gene calls are TRBV2 and TRBJ2-7, with 8 bases lining up with TRBD2. The V gene's germline CDR1 is SNHLY and CDR2 FYNNEI. The length of the CDR3 is 17 residues. V gave up 4 bases and J gave up 0 bases; unmatched junction bases: 11. CDR3 DNA sequence: TGTGCCAGCAGTGTTTTTAGGGGCGGGGGGCCCTCCTACGAGCAGTACTTC. As protein: CASSVFRGGGPSYEQYF.

This rearrangement joins TRBV27 to TRBJ1-2, with no clear D. Between the trimmed V and J ends, which lost 2 bases and 6 bases, there was a span of 10 bases. In germline, CDR1 is MNHEY, CDR2 SMNVEV (reference sequence). The CDR3 is 13 amino acids. In DNA form, the CDR3 reads TGTGCCAGCAGTTTAGGAGCAGCGAATGGCTACACCTTC. This sequence encodes CASSLGAANGYTF.

The CDR3 DNA sequence: TGTGCCACCAGGGAAGCGGGCGAGCAGTACTTC. Residues: CATREAGEQYF. The genes are TRBV6-5 and TRBJ2-7; D possibly corresponds to TRBD2 (6 bases). Trimming left V 10 bases short and J 6 bases short, with 13 bases between. Germline V gene sequence: CDR1 MNHEY, CDR2 SVGAGI. The CDR3 is 11 residues long.

This chain uses TRBV15 with TRBJ1-4; 7 bases match TRBD1. With 8 bases clipped from V and 4 bases from J, the junction kept 7 bases outside the gene matches. The germline gives CDR1 LNHNV, CDR2 YYDKDF (reference sequence). The CDR3 runs 14 residues. CDR3: CATGFGDSNEKLFF. CDR3 in DNA: TGTGCCACCGGGTTTGGGGACAGTAATGAAAAACTGTTTTTT.

The CDR3 loop reads CASSWAGNNEQFF. The CDR3 DNA reads TGTGCCAGCTCTTGGGCAGGGAACAATGAGCAGTTCTTC. The chain joins TRBV2 to TRBJ2-1; a possible D gene is TRBD1 (5 bases). Germline CDR1 is SNHLY and CDR2 is FYNNEI. This CDR3 contains 13 residues. With 8 bases removed from V and 5 bases from J, the gap between germline ends came to 13 bases.

The J gene is TRBJ1-1, the V gene TRBV19; 7 bases agree with TRBD1. The trim removed 7 bases at V and 0 bases at J, leaving 8 bases unmatched. There are 15 residues in the CDR3. Germline V lookup: CDR1 LNHDA, CDR2 SQIVND (reference sequence). CDR3 amino acids: CASKNRGRMNTEAFF. For the CDR3, the DNA is TGTGCCAGTAAAAACAGGGGACGGATGAACACTGAAGCTTTCTTT.

The table lists this clone with a count of one. V usage is TRBV7-2 and J usage is TRBJ1-1, with D possibly matching TRBD1 (5 bases). V lost 11 bases to trimming and J lost 1 base, with 11 bases between them. The CDR3 runs to 12 residues. Germline V gives CDR1 SGHTA, CDR2 FQGNSA. CDR3 sequence reads: CAGRQSNTEAFF. As DNA, the CDR3 is TGTGCCGGAAGACAGTCGAACACTGAAGCTTTCTTT. Variable domain in full (rest from reference TRBV7-2 and TRBJ1-1): GAGVSQSPSNKVTEKGKDVELRCDPISGHTALYWYRQSLGQGLEFLIYFQGNSAPDKSGLPSDRFSAERTGGSVSTLTIQRTQQEDSAVYLCAGRQSNTEAFFGQGTRLTVV.

This sequence joins TRBV2 and TRBJ1-5; 7 positions agree with TRBD1. Germline V CDR1 and CDR2: SNHLY, FYNNEI. The CDR3 consists of 15 residues. V dropped 7 bases and J dropped 0; count of bases not matched to a gene: 6. The CDR3: CASKIQGSSNQPQHF. The CDR3 DNA follows: TGTGCCAGCAAAATACAGGGGTCTAGCAATCAGCCCCAGCATTTT. The complete variable domain, with remaining parts taken from reference TRBV2 and TRBJ1-5, reads EPEVTQTPSHQVTQMGQEVILRCVPISNHLYFYWYRQILGQKVEFLVSFYNNEISEKSEIFDDQFSVERPDGSNFTLKIRSTKLEDSAMYFCASKIQGSSNQPQHFGDGTRLSIL.

The V gene is TRBV28, the J gene TRBJ2-5; 8 bases agree with TRBD2. Trimming took 5 bases from V and 5 from J; bases not matched to a gene: 16. Germline-derived CDR1 and CDR2 are MDHEN and SYDVKM. The CDR3 loop spans 17 amino acids. CDR3 region: CASSTSGREVSGETQYF. The CDR3, as DNA: TGTGCCAGCAGTACCTCGGGGCGGGAGGTAAGCGGCGAGACCCAGTACTTC. Combining the CDR3 with reference TRBV28 and TRBJ2-5 gives the whole variable domain DVKVTQSSRYLVKRTGEKVFLECVQDMDHENMFWYRQDPGLGLRLIYFSYDVKMKEKGDIPEGYSVSREKKERFSLILESASTNQTSMYLCASSTSGREVSGETQYFGPGTRLLVL.

This clone was found once. The rearrangement uses TRBV12-2 and TRBJ2-7; the table's D call, TRBD1, has no DNA check behind it. TRBV12-2 corresponds to a pseudogene. The CDR3 is made up of 16 amino acids. The CDR3 reads CASRLVPGFWGHEQYF. For the CDR3, the DNA is TGTGCAAGTCGCTTAGTTCCCGGCTTTTGGGGGCACGAGCAGTACTTC.

This clone was counted a few times. The gene calls are TRBV6-5 and TRBJ1-2; D is unclear. In germline, CDR1 is MNHEY, CDR2 SVGAGI. This CDR3 comprises 13 residues. Trimming took off 5 bases at V and 7 bases at J, with 14 bases between the two ends. CDR3 sequence reads: CASSNLGGSGYTF. As DNA, the CDR3 is TGTGCCAGCAGTAACCTAGGAGGCTCTGGCTACACCTTC.

This clone was counted a few times. V usage is TRBV7-9 and J usage is TRBJ1-5; 7 bases match TRBD1. Germline CDR1 is SEHNR and CDR2 is FQNEAQ (reference sequence). This CDR3 has 14 amino acids. V lost 6 bases and J lost 5; bases outside the gene matches: 7. CDR3 DNA sequence: TGTGCCAGCAGTCCAGGGGACAGTTATCAGCCCCAGCATTTT. Its translation: CASSPGDSYQPQHF.

The chain recombines TRBV6-1 with TRBJ2-3; weak D call: TRBD2 (5 bases). The ends were cut back, 8 bases at V and 5 bases at J, with 14 bases in the middle. CDR1 and CDR2 from the germline V gene are MNHNS and SASEGT. CDR3 length: 13 amino acids. The CDR3 sequence: CASEYREQDTQYF. The CDR3 bases are TGTGCCAGCGAGTACCGGGAACAAGATACGCAGTATTTT.

The gene calls are TRBV28 and TRBJ1-1; 8 bases line up with TRBD1. This CDR3 has 15 residues. Germline assignment: CDR1 MDHEN and CDR2 SYDVKM. J was trimmed by 5 bases and V by 5 bases; bases with no gene match: 10. DNA of the CDR3: TGTGCCAGCAGTGGGCGGACAGGGAAAAAAACTGAAGCTTTCTTT. Amino acid sequence: CASSGRTGKKTEAFF. Drawing the rest from reference TRBV28 and TRBJ1-1, the complete variable domain is DVKVTQSSRYLVKRTGEKVFLECVQDMDHENMFWYRQDPGLGLRLIYFSYDVKMKEKGDIPEGYSVSREKKERFSLILESASTNQTSMYLCASSGRTGKKTEAFFGQGTRLTVV.

The rearrangement uses TRBV29-1 and TRBJ2-3; 8 bases fit TRBD2. The germline CDR1 and CDR2 sequences are SQVTM and ANQGSEA. CDR3 length equals 14 residues. The J segment lost 2 bases and the V segment lost 7 bases, leaving 8 bases of the junction unmatched. CDR3 sequence: CSALTSGLTDTQYF. For the CDR3, the DNA is TGCAGCGCGCTCACTAGCGGACTCACAGATACGCAGTATTTT.

This rearrangement joins TRBV11-2 to TRBJ2-7; TRBD1 matches at 9 bases. Germline V gives CDR1 SGHAT, CDR2 FQNNGV. V was clipped by 1 base and J by 8 bases; unmatched bases: 12. This CDR3 is built from 16 residues. DNA of the CDR3: TGTGCCAGCAGCTTAGCAATGGGACAGGGTCTCTTCAAGCAGTACTTC. Protein sequence: CASSLAMGQGLFKQYF.

The V and J genes are TRBV29-1 and TRBJ2-5, with a possible D match to TRBD1 (5 bases). V was shortened by 4 bases and J by 0 bases, with 15 bases between the two germline ends. This CDR3 spans 15 amino acids. Germline V gives CDR1 SQVTM, CDR2 ANQGSEA. This chain's CDR3 is CSVVILDRDQETQYF. The DNA for the CDR3 is TGCAGCGTTGTAATCCTTGACAGAGACCAAGAGACCCAGTACTTC.

The CDR3 loop reads CASSSGLLDTGELFF. In nucleotides, the CDR3 is TGTGCCAGCAGCTCGGGACTCCTTGACACCGGGGAGCTGTTTTTT. The chain recombines TRBV9 with TRBJ2-2; a weak D match, TRBD2 (6 bases). Germline V gene data show CDR1 as SGDLS and CDR2 as YYNGEE. The CDR3 length is 15 residues. V was clipped by 4 bases and J by 3 bases, with 13 bases between them.

This sequence joins TRBV5-5 and TRBJ1-6; 10 bases map to TRBD1. J gave up 9 bases and V 4 bases, and 7 bases lay outside the gene matches. CDR3 length equals 15 residues. The germline CDR1 and CDR2 sequences are SGHKS and YYEKEE (reference sequence). The CDR3 protein is CASSSPTGGISPLHF. CDR3 DNA: TGTGCCAGCAGCAGCCCGACAGGGGGCATTTCACCCCTCCACTTT.

With respect to this clone: An end of the junction differs from the germline gene, which may be a read error. The chain combines TRBV6-1 with TRBJ2-6; 7 bases agree with TRBD1. The germline gives CDR1 MNHNS, CDR2 SASEGT. The CDR3 length is 15 residues. In DNA form, the CDR3 reads TGTGCCAGCAGTGGACAGGGATCTGGGGCCAACGTCCCGACTTTC. Protein sequence: CASSGQGSGANVPTF.

The chain is built from TRBV27 and TRBJ2-1; 8 positions match TRBD2. The germline gives CDR1 MNHEY, CDR2 SMNVEV (reference sequence). This CDR3 contains 14 residues. Unmatched junction bases numbered 3, after V lost 6 bases and J lost 2 bases. CDR3 coding DNA: TGTGCCAGCAGCTCTAGCGGGCCCTACAATGAGCAGTTCTTC. Protein: CASSSSGPYNEQFF.

Only one count was recorded for this clone. This chain uses TRBV21-1 with TRBJ2-7; the table names TRBD1, a call not compared with the DNA. TRBV21-1 is noted as a pseudogene. The CDR3 is 13 amino acids. The CDR3 coding sequence is TGTGCCAGCAGCAAGACAGAGTCCTACGAGCAGTACTTC. Its translation is CASSKTESYEQYF.

This sequence joins TRBV5-4 and TRBJ2-5, with D unclear. The CDR3 spans 14 residues. Per the germline V gene, CDR1 is SGHNT and CDR2 is YYREEE (reference sequence). V lost 2 bases and J lost 2, with 10 bases in between. The DNA of the CDR3 is TGTGCCAGCAGCTTTCAAAACAGACAAGAGACCCAGTACTTC. Translation: CASSFQNRQETQYF. Full variable domain (outside the CDR3, taken from reference TRBV5-4 and TRBJ2-5): ETGVTQSPTHLIKTRGQQVTLRCSSQSGHNTVSWYQQALGQGPQFIFQYYREEENGRGNFPPRFSGLQFPNYSSELNVNALELDDSALYLCASSFQNRQETQYFGPGTRLLVL.

On this clone: Its ends do not fully match the called genes, so a read error is possible. Other DNA sequences within the sample encode an identical CDR3. V is TRBV2 and J is TRBJ2-7, with 7 bases identical to TRBD2. Germline CDR1 SNHLY, CDR2 FYNNEI. The CDR3 has 16 residues. This CDR3 is CASSEFGLADTYEQYF. The CDR3 DNA sequence: TGCGCCAGCAGTGAATTTGGTCTAGCGGACACCTACGAGCAGTACTTC.

The chain is built from TRBV15 and TRBJ2-7; 7 bases are shared with TRBD1. V lost 0 bases to trimming and J lost 6 bases; unmatched junction nucleotides: 8. The CDR3 runs 15 residues. The germline CDR1 and CDR2 sequences are LNHNV and YYDKDF (reference sequence). The CDR3 DNA reads as TGTGCCACCAGCAGAGATGCGACAGGGCCCACCGAGCAGTACTTC. Translating gives CATSRDATGPTEQYF.